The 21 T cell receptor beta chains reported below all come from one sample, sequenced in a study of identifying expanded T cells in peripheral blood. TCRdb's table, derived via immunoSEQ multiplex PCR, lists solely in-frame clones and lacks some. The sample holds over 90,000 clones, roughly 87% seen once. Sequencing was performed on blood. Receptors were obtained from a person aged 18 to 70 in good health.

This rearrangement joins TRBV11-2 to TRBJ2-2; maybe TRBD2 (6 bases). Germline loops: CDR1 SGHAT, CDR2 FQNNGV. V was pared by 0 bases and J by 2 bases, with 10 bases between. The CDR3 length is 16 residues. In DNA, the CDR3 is TGTGCCAGCAGCTTAGAGACCGGGAGAAACACCGGGGAGCTGTTTTTT. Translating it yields CASSLETGRNTGELFF.

The CDR3 DNA follows: TGTGCCAGCGGCGGGGCGGAGGGCTACACCTTC. Translated, it gives CASGGAEGYTF. The V call is TRBV9, the J call TRBJ1-2; weak D call: TRBD1 (5 bases). CDR3 length: 11 residues. The germline V and J ends were trimmed by 7 bases and 8 bases, with 12 bases remaining between them. Germline V lookup: CDR1 SGDLS, CDR2 YYNGEE.

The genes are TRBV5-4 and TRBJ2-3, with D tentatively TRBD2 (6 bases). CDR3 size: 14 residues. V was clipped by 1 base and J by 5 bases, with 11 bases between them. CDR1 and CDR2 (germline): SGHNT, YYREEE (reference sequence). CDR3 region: CASSLSAEGDTQYF. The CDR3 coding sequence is TGTGCCAGCAGCTTGTCAGCGGAGGGAGATACGCAGTATTTT.

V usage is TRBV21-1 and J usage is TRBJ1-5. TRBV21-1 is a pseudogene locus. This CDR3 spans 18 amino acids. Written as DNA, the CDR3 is TGTGCCAGCAGCAAAGCTCCGTTTTGGGGGGATAGCAATCAGCCCCAGCATTTT. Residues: CASSKAPFWGDSNQPQHF.

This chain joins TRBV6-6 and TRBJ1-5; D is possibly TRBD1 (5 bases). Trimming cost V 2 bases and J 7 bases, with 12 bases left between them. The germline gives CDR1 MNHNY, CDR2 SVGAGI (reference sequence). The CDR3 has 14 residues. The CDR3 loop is CASSYPGIGQPQHF. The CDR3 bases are TGTGCCAGCAGTTACCCAGGGATCGGGCAGCCCCAGCATTTT.

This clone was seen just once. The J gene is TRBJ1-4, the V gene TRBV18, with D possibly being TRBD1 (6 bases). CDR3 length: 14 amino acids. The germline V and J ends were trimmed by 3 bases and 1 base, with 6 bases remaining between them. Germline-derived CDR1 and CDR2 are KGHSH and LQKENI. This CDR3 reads CASSPDRTNEKLFF. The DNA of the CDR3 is TGTGCCAGCTCACCGGACAGAACTAATGAAAAACTGTTTTTT.

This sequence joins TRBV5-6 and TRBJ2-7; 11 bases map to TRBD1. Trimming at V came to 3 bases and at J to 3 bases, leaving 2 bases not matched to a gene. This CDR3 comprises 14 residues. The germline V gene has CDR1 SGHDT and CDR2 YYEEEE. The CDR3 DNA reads TGTGCCAGCAGCTGGGGGACAGGGGGCTACGAGCAGTACTTC. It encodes CASSWGTGGYEQYF. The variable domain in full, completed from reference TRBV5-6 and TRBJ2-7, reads DAGVTQSPTHLIKTRGQQVTLRCSPKSGHDTVSWYQQALGQGPQFIFQYYEEEERQRGNFPDRFSGHQFPNYSSELNVNALLLGDSALYLCASSWGTGGYEQYFGPGTRLTVT.

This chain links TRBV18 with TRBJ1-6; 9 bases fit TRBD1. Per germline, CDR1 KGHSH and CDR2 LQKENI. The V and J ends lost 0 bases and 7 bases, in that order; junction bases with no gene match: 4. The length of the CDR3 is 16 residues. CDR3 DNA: TGTGCCAGCTCACCACCGTTAGGGACAGGGAATTCACCCCTCCACTTT. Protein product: CASSPPLGTGNSPLHF.

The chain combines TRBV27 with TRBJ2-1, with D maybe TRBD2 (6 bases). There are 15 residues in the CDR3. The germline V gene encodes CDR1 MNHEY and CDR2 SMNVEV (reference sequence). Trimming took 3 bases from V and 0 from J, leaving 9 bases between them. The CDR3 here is CASSFRRGSYNEQFF. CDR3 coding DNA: TGTGCCAGCAGTTTTCGGCGGGGCTCCTACAATGAGCAGTTCTTC.

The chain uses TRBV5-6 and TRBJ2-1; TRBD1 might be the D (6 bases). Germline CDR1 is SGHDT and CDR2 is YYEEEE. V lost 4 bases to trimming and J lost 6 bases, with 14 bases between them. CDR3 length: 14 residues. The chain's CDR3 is CASSPHRVGNEQFF. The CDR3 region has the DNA TGTGCCAGCAGCCCACACAGGGTCGGCAATGAGCAGTTCTTC. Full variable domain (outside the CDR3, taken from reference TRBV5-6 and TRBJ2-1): DAGVTQSPTHLIKTRGQQVTLRCSPKSGHDTVSWYQQALGQGPQFIFQYYEEEERQRGNFPDRFSGHQFPNYSSELNVNALLLGDSALYLCASSPHRVGNEQFFGPGTRLTVL.

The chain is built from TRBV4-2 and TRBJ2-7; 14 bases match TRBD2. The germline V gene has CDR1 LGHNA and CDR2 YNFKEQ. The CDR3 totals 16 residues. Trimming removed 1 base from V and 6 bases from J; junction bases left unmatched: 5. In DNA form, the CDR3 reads TGTGCCAGCAGCCAAGGGGGACTAGCGGGAGAGTTCGAGCAGTACTTC. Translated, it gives CASSQGGLAGEFEQYF.

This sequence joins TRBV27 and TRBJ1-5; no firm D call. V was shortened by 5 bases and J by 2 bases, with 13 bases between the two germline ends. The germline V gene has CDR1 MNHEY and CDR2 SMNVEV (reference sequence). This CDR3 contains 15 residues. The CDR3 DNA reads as TGTGCCAGCAGTCCCCGGGGAAGGGGCAATCAGCCCCAGCATTTT. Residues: CASSPRGRGNQPQHF.

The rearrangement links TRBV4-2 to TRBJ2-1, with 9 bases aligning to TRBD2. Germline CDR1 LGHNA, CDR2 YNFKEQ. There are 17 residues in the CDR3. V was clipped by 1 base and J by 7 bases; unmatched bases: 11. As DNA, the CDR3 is TGTGCCAGCAGCCAAGGAGTGGCGGGAGGGCCTCAAAATGAGCAGTTCTTC. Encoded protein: CASSQGVAGGPQNEQFF.

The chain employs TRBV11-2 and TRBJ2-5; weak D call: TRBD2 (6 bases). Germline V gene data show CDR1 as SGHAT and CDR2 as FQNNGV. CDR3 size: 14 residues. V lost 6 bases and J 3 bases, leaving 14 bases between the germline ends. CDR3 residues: CASRRGLVKETQYF. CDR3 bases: TGTGCCAGCAGACGGGGACTGGTCAAAGAGACCCAGTACTTC.

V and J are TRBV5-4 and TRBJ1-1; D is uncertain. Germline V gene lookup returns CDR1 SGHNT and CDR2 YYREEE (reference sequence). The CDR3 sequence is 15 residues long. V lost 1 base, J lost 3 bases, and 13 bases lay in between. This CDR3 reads CASSLIRGRDTEAFF. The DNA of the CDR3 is TGTGCCAGCAGCTTGATCCGGGGTCGGGACACTGAAGCTTTCTTT.

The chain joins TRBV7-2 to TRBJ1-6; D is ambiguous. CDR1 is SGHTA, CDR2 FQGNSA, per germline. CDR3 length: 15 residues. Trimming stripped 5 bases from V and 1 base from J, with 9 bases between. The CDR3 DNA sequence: TGTGCCAGCAGCCCTATGATGTCCTATAATTCACCCCTCCACTTT. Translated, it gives CASSPMMSYNSPLHF.

The CDR3 nucleotides are TGTGCCTGGAGTGTACACGGGGGCCGAACTGAAGCTTTCTTT. This encodes CAWSVHGGRTEAFF. The V call is TRBV30, the J call TRBJ1-1, with D maybe TRBD1 (6 bases). The V gene lost 0 bases and the J gene lost 5 bases, with 13 bases spanning the gap. The CDR3 extends over 14 amino acids. Germline CDR1 reads GTSNPN; CDR2 reads SVGIG (reference sequence). Using reference TRBV30 and TRBJ1-1 for the parts outside the CDR3, the full variable domain is SQTIHQWPATLVQPVGSPLSLECTVEGTSNPNLYWYRQAAGRGLQLLFYSVGIGQISSEVPQNLSASRPQDRQFILSSKKLLLSDSGFYLCAWSVHGGRTEAFFGQGTRLTVV.

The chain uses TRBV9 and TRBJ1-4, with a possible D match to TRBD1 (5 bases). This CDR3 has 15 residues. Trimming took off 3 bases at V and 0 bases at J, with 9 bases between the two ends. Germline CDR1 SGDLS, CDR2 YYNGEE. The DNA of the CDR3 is TGTGCCAGCAGCGAGGACACCACAACTAATGAAAAACTGTTTTTT. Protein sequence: CASSEDTTTNEKLFF.

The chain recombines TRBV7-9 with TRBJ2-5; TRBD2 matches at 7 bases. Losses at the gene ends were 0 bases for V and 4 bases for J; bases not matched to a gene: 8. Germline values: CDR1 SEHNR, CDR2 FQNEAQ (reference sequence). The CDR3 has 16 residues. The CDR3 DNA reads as TGTGCCAGCAGCTTAGCAGGGGCGGTAGCGGGAGAGACCCAGTACTTC. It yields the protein CASSLAGAVAGETQYF.

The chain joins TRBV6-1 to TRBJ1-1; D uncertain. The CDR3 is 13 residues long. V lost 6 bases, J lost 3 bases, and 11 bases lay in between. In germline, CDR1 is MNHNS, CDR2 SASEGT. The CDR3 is CASRTGGDTEAFF. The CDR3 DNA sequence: TGTGCCAGCAGGACGGGCGGCGACACTGAAGCTTTCTTT.

Written as DNA, the CDR3 is TGTGCCATCAGTGAGTCGCGGAATCCGAGCGGATACACAGATACGCAGTATTTT. Protein product: CAISESRNPSGYTDTQYF. This chain connects TRBV10-3 to TRBJ2-3; D might be TRBD2 (5 bases). CDR1 and CDR2 from the germline V gene are ENHRY and SYGVKD. V lost 0 bases and J lost 2, with 18 bases in between. The CDR3 runs 18 residues.